These 9 T cell receptor beta chains share one sample of origin, sequenced in a study of CD8 T cells in ankylosing spondylitis. One entry per CDR3 protein, called by TCRdb with MiXCR from the 5' RACE reads. Found here are 350,000 or so distinct CDR3 sequences, about 14% of them singletons; the top ten hold 1.1%. The sample comprised blood, either unsorted or a sorted T cell fraction (not recorded which). The receptors shown here come from a male donor with ankylosing spondylitis or in good health (not recorded which).

This clonotype was found a few times. V and J are TRBV15 and TRBJ2-7; D gene unclear. V was trimmed by 3 bases and J by 3 bases, leaving 15 bases between them. Germline V lookup: CDR1 LNHNV, CDR2 YYDKDF (reference sequence). There are 15 residues in the CDR3. The CDR3: CATSSPSGFFYEQYF. The DNA of the CDR3 is TGTGCCACCAGCAGCCCTTCCGGGTTCTTCTACGAGCAGTACTTC.

This clonotype has only a few counts. The rearrangement joins TRBV12-3 or TRBV12-4 to TRBJ1-3, with D uncertain. Deletions cut 7 bases from V and 2 bases from J, with 12 bases between. The CDR3 runs to 14 residues. CDR3 sequence reads: CASIRDATGNTIYF. The CDR3 DNA reads TGTGCCAGCATCCGAGACGCCACTGGAAACACCATATATTTT.

This clonotype was observed many times. The chain has TRBV3-1 and TRBJ2-2; 9 bases align to TRBD2. Germline CDR1 is LGHDT and CDR2 is YNNKEL (reference sequence). This CDR3 spans 18 amino acids. J lost 5 bases, V lost 6 bases, and 16 bases had no gene match. CDR3: CASSRPSGGGASTGELFF. In nucleotides, the CDR3 is TGTGCCAGCAGTCGACCGTCTGGCGGGGGGGCGAGTACCGGGGAGCTGTTTTTT.

The chain recombines TRBV7-9 with TRBJ1-4, with TRBD1 matching over 8 bases. This CDR3 region has 14 residues. CDR1 and CDR2 from the germline V gene are SEHNR and FQNEAQ (reference sequence). V lost 4 bases, J lost 8 bases, and 6 bases stayed unmatched. This CDR3 is CASSSGQGREKLFF. The CDR3 DNA sequence: TGTGCCAGCAGCTCCGGACAGGGAAGGGAAAAACTGTTTTTT.

V gene TRBV15 combines with J gene TRBJ2-3, with TRBD2 matching 13 bases. The CDR3 contains 16 residues. The ends lost 5 bases at V and 7 bases at J; junction bases unmatched: 9. CDR1 is LNHNV and CDR2 is YYDKDF in the germline V gene (reference sequence). CDR3: CATSGLAGVNANTQYF. CDR3 coding DNA: TGTGCCACCAGCGGACTAGCGGGAGTTAATGCGAATACGCAGTATTTT.

This clonotype was seen more than once but under ten times. The V gene is TRBV6-2 or TRBV6-3, the J gene TRBJ1-1; TRBD1 matches at 7 bases. V shed 6 bases and J 4 bases; nucleotides not matched to a gene: 8. Germline CDR1 reads MNHEY; CDR2 reads SVGEGT. The CDR3 is 14 residues long. DNA for the CDR3: TGTGCCAGCAGGCCAGGGGGGTCGGTCACTGAAGCTTTCTTT. Protein: CASRPGGSVTEAFF.

The V and J genes are TRBV28 and TRBJ1-2, with 8 bases fitting TRBD1. Germline loops: CDR1 MDHEN, CDR2 SYDVKM. V trimming: 2 bases; J trimming: 8 bases; junction bases outside the gene matches: 13. The CDR3 covers 16 residues. CDR3 DNA: TGTGCCAGCAGTTTAGGGGGACAGGTCCCCCAGGGGGGCTACACCTTC. Translating it yields CASSLGGQVPQGGYTF.

The chain has TRBV7-2 and TRBJ2-7; 12 bases fit TRBD2. Trimming at V came to 0 bases and at J to 0 bases, leaving 3 bases not matched to a gene. This CDR3 has 17 amino acids. Germline CDR1 is SGHTA and CDR2 is FQGNSA. For the CDR3, the DNA is TGTGCCAGCAGCTTAGCGCTAGCGGGGGGGAGCTCCTACGAGCAGTACTTC. Amino acid sequence: CASSLALAGGSSYEQYF.

The chain is built from TRBV15 and TRBJ1-1; tentatively, D is TRBD1 (5 bases). Germline V lookup: CDR1 LNHNV, CDR2 YYDKDF (reference sequence). The CDR3 has 12 residues. The ends were cut back, 4 bases at V and 7 bases at J, with 10 bases in the middle. DNA for the CDR3: TGTGCCACCAGCACGGCGGGGGGTGAAGCTTTCTTT. Translating it yields CATSTAGGEAFF.